The 22 T cell receptor beta chains listed next were all sequenced from one sample in a study of long-term antiretroviral therapy in people with HIV. Researchers ran immunoSEQ v3.0 at survey level. The data were produced by immunoSEQ multiplex PCR, yet TCRdb's version contains in-frame clones alone and is incomplete. The table includes 34,000 or so clones, roughly 84% detected once. The sample was unsorted PBMCs, taken approximately 2.9 years before starting antiretroviral therapy. Receptors originate from a woman in her 30s with HIV.

V is TRBV6-1 and J is TRBJ2-7; D unresolved. V lost 3 bases and J lost 2, with 8 bases in between. The CDR3 spans 13 residues. The germline V gene encodes CDR1 MNHNS and CDR2 SASEGT. This CDR3 reads CASSDDLPYEQYV. CDR3 in DNA: TGTGCCAGCAGTGATGACCTACCCTACGAGCAGTACGTC.

The chain employs TRBV19 and TRBJ2-5; D tentatively reads TRBD1 or TRBD2 (6 bases each). The CDR3 is 13 residues long. The V gene lost 11 bases and the J gene lost 4 bases, with 17 bases spanning the gap. Germline CDR1 reads LNHDA; CDR2 reads SQIVND (reference sequence). CDR3 region: CAPLKRGRETQYF. The CDR3 DNA sequence: TGTGCCCCCCTAAAACGGGGGCGAGAGACCCAGTACTTC. The variable domain in full, completed from reference TRBV19 and TRBJ2-5, reads DGGITQSPKYLFRKEGQNVTLSCEQNLNHDAMYWYRQDPGQGLRLIYYSQIVNDFQKGDIAEGYSVSREKKESFPLTVTSAQKNPTAFYLCAPLKRGRETQYFGPGTRLLVL.

This chain connects TRBV13 to TRBJ2-2; D gene uncertain. CDR1 and CDR2 from the germline V gene are PRHDT and FYEKMQ (reference sequence). This CDR3 is 13 amino acids long. Trimming removed 5 bases at V and 0 bases at J, with 4 bases between. The CDR3 spells CASSPPNTGELFF. CDR3 in DNA: TGTGCCAGCAGCCCACCGAACACCGGGGAGCTGTTTTTT.

This chain uses TRBV2 with TRBJ2-1; the D gene could be TRBD1 or TRBD2 (5 bases each). Trimming stripped 2 bases from V and 10 bases from J, with 9 bases between. This CDR3 contains 12 residues. The V gene's germline CDR1 is SNHLY and CDR2 FYNNEI. This chain's CDR3 is CASSETGTEQFF. CDR3 nucleotides: TGTGCCAGCAGTGAAACCGGGACGGAGCAGTTCTTC.

The chain recombines TRBV11-3 with TRBJ2-7, with TRBD1 identical over 7 bases. The CDR3 runs to 14 residues. Germline assignment: CDR1 SGHNT and CDR2 YENEEA. The junction had 10 bases not matched to a gene; V was cut back by 6 bases and J by 5 bases. CDR3 sequence: CASRPRTGCDEQYV. The CDR3 region has the DNA TGTGCCAGCAGGCCCCGGACAGGTTGTGACGAGCAGTACGTC.

The chain couples TRBV6-1 to TRBJ2-2, with D possibly being TRBD1 or TRBD2 (6 bases each). V lost 8 bases and J 4 bases, leaving 14 bases between the germline ends. Germline lookup yields CDR1 MNHNS and CDR2 SASEGT. The CDR3 is 14 residues long. CDR3 in amino acids: CASGGTIRTGELFF. CDR3 bases: TGTGCCAGCGGGGGGACAATACGCACCGGGGAGCTGTTTTTT.

This clone was counted a single time. This rearrangement joins TRBV4-2 to TRBJ1-1; possible D gene TRBD1, 5 bases. Germline V gives CDR1 LGHNA, CDR2 YNFKEQ. This CDR3 is 12 amino acids long. V dropped 3 bases and J dropped 6 bases, with 8 bases sitting between them. CDR3 amino acids: CASSQQGPEAFF. The CDR3 bases are TGTGCCAGCAGCCAGCAGGGTCCTGAAGCTTTCTTT.

This chain connects TRBV6-1 to TRBJ2-7, with TRBD2 matching 9 bases. The J segment lost 3 bases and the V segment lost 7 bases, leaving 10 bases of the junction unmatched. The CDR3 length is 15 residues. Looked up from germline, CDR1 is MNHNS and CDR2 is SASEGT. CDR3 loop: CASTRRASGDYEQYF. CDR3 coding DNA: TGTGCCAGCACCCGAAGGGCTAGCGGGGACTACGAGCAGTACTTC.

The chain couples TRBV2 to TRBJ2-3; tentative D call: TRBD1 (6 bases). Trimming removed 6 bases from V and 3 bases from J, with 7 bases in between. Germline CDR1 SNHLY, CDR2 FYNNEI. The CDR3 length is 12 residues. The CDR3 DNA reads TGTGCCAGCAGCGGACAGACAGATACGCAGTATTTT. Translated, it gives CASSGQTDTQYF.

The chain joins TRBV4-1 to TRBJ1-1; the D gene is possibly TRBD1 (6 bases). V lost 4 bases to trimming and J lost 3 bases, with 9 bases between them. The CDR3 is 13 residues long. Germline-derived CDR1 and CDR2 are MGHRA and YSYEKL. The CDR3 DNA is TGCGCCAGCAGCCCGAGGGGGGACACTGAAGCTTTCTTT. It codes for CASSPRGDTEAFF.

This clone was detected only once. This rearrangement joins TRBV27 to TRBJ1-2; tentatively, D is TRBD1 (6 bases). Germline CDR1 and CDR2: MNHEY and SMNVEV (reference sequence). The length of the CDR3 is 16 residues. Trimming left V 3 bases short and J 6 bases short, with 20 bases between. The CDR3 spells CASSLLGGAPVDGYTF. The CDR3 DNA sequence: TGTGCCAGCAGTTTGCTGGGGGGGGCGCCGGTGGATGGCTACACCTTC.

J is TRBJ2-1 and V is TRBV9; D gene uncertain. Trimming left V 1 base short and J 0 bases short, with 8 bases between. From germline, CDR1 is SGDLS and CDR2 YYNGEE. CDR3 length: 15 amino acids. The CDR3 nucleotides read TGTGCCAGCAGCGTACTAGAGGACTCCTACAATGAGCAGTTCTTC. This codes for CASSVLEDSYNEQFF.

This sequence joins TRBV10-2 and TRBJ2-1, with 16 bases that match TRBD2. The CDR3 is 20 residues long. CDR1 is WSHSY and CDR2 is SAAADI in the germline V gene. Unmatched junction bases numbered 16, after V lost 4 bases and J lost 7 bases. CDR3 sequence (DNA): TGCGCCAGCAGTGGACCGTCCGGGACTAGCGGGGGGGATTGGGGGAATGAGCAGTTCTTC. Amino acids: CASSGPSGTSGGDWGNEQFF.

The chain has TRBV29-1 and TRBJ1-1; no reliable D call. From germline, CDR1 is SQVTM and CDR2 ANQGSEA. This CDR3 is built from 13 residues. The V and J ends lost 7 bases and 1 base respectively, with 13 bases between them. CDR3 loop: CSGVSIPNTEAFF. CDR3 DNA: TGCAGCGGAGTCAGCATACCGAACACTGAAGCTTTCTTT.

This chain connects TRBV19 to TRBJ1-3; D is unresolved. Germline CDR1 reads LNHDA; CDR2 reads SQIVND (reference sequence). Trimming removed 5 bases at V and 1 base at J, with 18 bases between. CDR3 length equals 17 residues. CDR3 bases: TGTGCCAGTAGTGGAAAACAGTTCACCTTATCTGGAAACACCATATATTTT. Protein sequence: CASSGKQFTLSGNTIYF.

V usage is TRBV19 and J usage is TRBJ1-2; no clear D gene. This CDR3 spans 12 amino acids. Trimming pared 5 bases from V and 1 base from J, leaving 5 bases between. Germline lookup yields CDR1 LNHDA and CDR2 SQIVND (reference sequence). CDR3 loop: CASSLNNYGYTF. The CDR3 DNA sequence: TGTGCCAGTAGTTTAAATAACTATGGCTACACCTTC.

The CDR3, as DNA: TGTGCCTGGAGTTCCCGGGGGTACCAAGAGACCCAGTACTTC. It encodes CAWSSRGYQETQYF. V is TRBV30 and J is TRBJ2-5; possibly TRBD2 for D (6 bases). The CDR3 has 14 amino acids. Germline CDR1 and CDR2: GTSNPN and SVGIG (reference sequence). V lost 2 bases and J 0 bases, leaving 10 bases between the germline ends.

The J gene is TRBJ1-1, the V gene TRBV6-5; D gene unclear. This CDR3 comprises 12 residues. Trimming stripped 6 bases from V and 1 base from J, with 6 bases between. Germline loops: CDR1 MNHEY, CDR2 SVGAGI. The DNA for the CDR3 is TGTGCCAGCAGAATGACGAACACTGAAGCTTTCTTT. It translates to CASRMTNTEAFF.

The chain links TRBV5-4 to TRBJ1-1; no reliable D call. The CDR3 runs to 13 residues. Germline-derived CDR1 and CDR2 are SGHNT and YYREEE (reference sequence). V was clipped by 0 bases and J by 1 base, with 4 bases between them. The CDR3 bases are TGTGCCAGCAGCTTGGACGCGAACACTGAAGCTTTCTTT. This gives the protein CASSLDANTEAFF.

The rearrangement uses TRBV6-1 and TRBJ1-3; tentative D call: TRBD1 (5 bases). V lost 7 bases, J lost 6 bases, and 13 bases lay in between. This CDR3 comprises 13 residues. Looked up from germline, CDR1 is MNHNS and CDR2 is SASEGT. In DNA form, the CDR3 reads TGTGCCAGCATCCGGTCGGGGGAAAACACCATATATTTT. This codes for CASIRSGENTIYF.

The rearrangement links TRBV14 to TRBJ2-5; 7 positions agree with TRBD1. There are 14 residues in the CDR3. Germline trimming cut 4 bases from V and 2 bases from J; bases unmatched to any gene: 4. Germline assignment: CDR1 SGHDN and CDR2 FVKESK. The CDR3 protein is CASSLRDRQETQYF. For the CDR3, the DNA is TGTGCCAGCAGCCTACGGGACAGACAAGAGACCCAGTACTTC.

The chain links TRBV5-4 to TRBJ2-5, with a weak D call TRBD1 (8 bases). Germline V gene data show CDR1 as SGHNT and CDR2 as YYREEE (reference sequence). CDR3 length: 15 amino acids. Trimming cost V 4 bases and J 4 bases, with 17 bases left between them. CDR3 nucleotides: TGTGCCAGCAGCCCAACTACAGGGGGGGGAGAGACCCAGTACTTC. The encoded protein is CASSPTTGGGETQYF.